Detailed here is one T cell receptor (beta chain). Profiled with immunoSEQ multiplex PCR; TCRdb holds only in-frame clones, not every one. The data show 72,000 or so clones, 90% to 95% seen once. After removal of 4 bases from V and 7 bases from J, the junction contained 5 bases not matched to a gene. Germline CDR1 and CDR2: SGHVS and FQNEAQ. The CDR3 runs to 14 residues. The data belong to a study of T cell changes during pregnancy in multiple sclerosis. The receptor's source is a female donor with multiple sclerosis, enrolled in a pregnancy study. This chain uses TRBV7-8 with TRBJ1-5; 9 bases align to TRBD1. Here the sequenced sample was peripheral blood, taken in the second trimester of pregnancy. The CDR3 loop is CASSSDRGDQPQHF. CDR3 coding DNA: TGTGCCAGCAGCTCGGACAGGGGTGACCAGCCCCAGCATTTT.